This is a list of T cell receptor beta chains from one sample in a study of OX40 agonist ivuxolimab in advanced cancers. Only in-frame clones appear in the TCRdb table, and some are missing; sequencing was by immunoSEQ multiplex PCR. The data contain about 80,000 clones, roughly 80% of them singletons. This material consisted of CD4+ or CD8+ T cells sorted from blood, taken in a trial of the OX40 agonist ivuxolimab. All receptors derive from an adult with an advanced solid tumor such as melanoma, head and neck, liver or kidney cancer. Both conserved end residues are part of each CDR3. D genes are given only for firm matches. Clone size, where shown, is once, few, many, or a class for clones that have expanded.

d_call	v_call	j_call	cdr3_length	clone_size	cdr3_nt	cdr3_aa
TRBD1	TRBV6-4	TRBJ2-2	13	-	TGTGCCAGCAGTGGACAGGGAACCGGGGAGCTGTTTTTT	CASSGQGTGELFF
-	TRBV30	TRBJ2-6	17	-	TGTGCCTGGAGTGAAGGACTCGGCGGGTTAAAGGCCAACGTCCTGACTTTC	CAWSEGLGGLKANVLTF
-	TRBV19	TRBJ2-3	14	-	TGTGCCAGTAGTATTGGGGGGCTCGCAGATACGCAGTATTTT	CASSIGGLADTQYF
-	TRBV27	TRBJ2-2	15	-	TGTGCCAGCAGTCGCATCAGGGAGGTGACCGGGGAGCTGTTTTTT	CASSRIREVTGELFF
TRBD1	TRBV18	TRBJ1-3	14	-	TGTGCCAGCTCTACAGGGGAAGGAGGAAACACCATATATTTT	CASSTGEGGNTIYF
-	TRBV28	TRBJ1-6	16	-	TGTGCCAGCAGAGGAAAACAGAGCTCCTATAATTCACCCCTCCACTTT	CASRGKQSSYNSPLHF
TRBD2	TRBV7-3	TRBJ2-7	15	-	TGTGCCAGCAGCTTGGAAGCGGGAGGGGGCTACGAGCAGTACTTC	CASSLEAGGGYEQYF
-	TRBV27	TRBJ2-2	15	-	TGTGCCAGCAGTTTAGTAGCGGCGAACACCGGGGAGCTGTTTTTT	CASSLVAANTGELFF
-	TRBV6-5	TRBJ1-6	15	-	TGTGCCAGCAGTTACTCGACAGGCCCAAATTCACCCCTCCACTTT	CASSYSTGPNSPLHF
-	TRBV28	TRBJ1-2	16	once	TGTGCCAGCAGTCCCCGCGGGCGGGGGGGTAACTATGGCTACACCTTC	CASSPRGRGGNYGYTF
TRBD2	TRBV9	TRBJ2-3	16	-	TGTGCCAGCAGCTCCTGGACTAGCGGGAGCACAGATACGCAGTATTTT	CASSSWTSGSTDTQYF
TRBD1	TRBV5-1	TRBJ1-6	17	-	TGCGCCAGCAGCCGAGGACAGGGGGCTTCCTATAATTCACCCCTCCACTTT	CASSRGQGASYNSPLHF
TRBD1	TRBV9	TRBJ2-7	14	-	TGTGCCAGCAGCGCCGGGACAGCTCCCTACGAGCAGTACTTC	CASSAGTAPYEQYF
-	TRBV7-9	TRBJ2-3	16	-	TGTGCCAGCAGCCTTCCAGGGGTCCATTCCACAGATACGCAGTATTTT	CASSLPGVHSTDTQYF
-	TRBV6-6	TRBJ2-2	15	once	TGTGCCATCCACGTCGGGACATCGAACACCGGGGAGCTGTTTTTT	CAIHVGTSNTGELFF
TRBD2	TRBV19	TRBJ2-3	18	-	TGTGCCAGTAGTCCGCCAGCCGGATCTAGCGGGGGCACAGATACGCAGTATTTT	CASSPPAGSSGGTDTQYF
-	TRBV7-9	TRBJ2-3	15	-	TGTGCCAGCAGCTTAGTCGACGCCAGGGGAGATACGCAGTATTTT	CASSLVDARGDTQYF
-	TRBV9	TRBJ2-7	15	-	TGTGCCAGCAGCACCACAGGGACACGCTCCTACGAGCAGTACTTC	CASSTTGTRSYEQYF
-	TRBV6-5	TRBJ2-7	15	-	TGTGCCAGCAGTTACAGCGGCGGGGAAGGTCACGAGCAGTACTTC	CASSYSGGEGHEQYF
-	TRBV4-2	TRBJ2-7	14	once	TGTGCCAGCAGCCCGACACGCAATACCTACGAGCAGTACTTC	CASSPTRNTYEQYF
-	TRBV13	TRBJ2-3	16	-	TGTGCCAGCAGCTTAAGCCCCCCGGTCGGCACAGATACGCAGTATTTT	CASSLSPPVGTDTQYF
-	TRBV27	TRBJ1-1	12	once	TGTGCCAGCAGTTTGTCAGGGTATGAAGCTTTCTTT	CASSLSGYEAFF
TRBD1	TRBV29-1	TRBJ2-5	15	-	TGCAGCGTTGCTGACCGGGACAGGGCTCAAGAGACCCAGTACTTC	CSVADRDRAQETQYF
-	TRBV10-1	TRBJ1-1	13	-	TGCGCCAGCAGTGAGGAGCCGAACACTGAAGCTTTCTTT	CASSEEPNTEAFF
-	TRBV27	TRBJ1-3	13	-	TGTGCCAGCAGTTTCAACTCTGGAAACACCATATATTTT	CASSFNSGNTIYF
-	TRBV6-5	TRBJ2-7	12	few	TGTGCCAGCAATGGCGGTTCCTACGAGCAGTACTTC	CASNGGSYEQYF
-	TRBV10-3	TRBJ1-3	17	-	TGTGCCATCAGTGAGGGCTTTAGTGGAATCTCTGGAAACACCATATATTTT	CAISEGFSGISGNTIYF
-	TRBV27	TRBJ1-4	14	-	TGTGCCAGCAGTTTATTCGTGGGGGTGGGAAAACTGTTTTTT	CASSLFVGVGKLFF
-	TRBV28	TRBJ2-6	14	once	TGTGCCAGCAGTTTAAACAGGGGGGCCAACGTCCTGACTTTC	CASSLNRGANVLTF
-	TRBV27	TRBJ1-1	13	-	TGTGCCAGCAGCTTCGGGGCAGACACTGAAGCTTTCTTT	CASSFGADTEAFF
-	TRBV14	TRBJ1-6	13	-	TGTGCCAGCAGCCAAGTGCTTTCGTCACCCCTCCACTTT	CASSQVLSSPLHF
-	TRBV4-3	TRBJ1-3	18	-	TGCGCCAGCAGTCAAGATCGGTATCAGACGTATATTGGAAACATCATATATTTT	CASSQDRYQTYIGNIIYF
TRBD1	TRBV5-4	TRBJ1-2	14	-	TGTGCCAGCAGCTTGTCCGGGACAGGGTGGGGCTACACCTTC	CASSLSGTGWGYTF